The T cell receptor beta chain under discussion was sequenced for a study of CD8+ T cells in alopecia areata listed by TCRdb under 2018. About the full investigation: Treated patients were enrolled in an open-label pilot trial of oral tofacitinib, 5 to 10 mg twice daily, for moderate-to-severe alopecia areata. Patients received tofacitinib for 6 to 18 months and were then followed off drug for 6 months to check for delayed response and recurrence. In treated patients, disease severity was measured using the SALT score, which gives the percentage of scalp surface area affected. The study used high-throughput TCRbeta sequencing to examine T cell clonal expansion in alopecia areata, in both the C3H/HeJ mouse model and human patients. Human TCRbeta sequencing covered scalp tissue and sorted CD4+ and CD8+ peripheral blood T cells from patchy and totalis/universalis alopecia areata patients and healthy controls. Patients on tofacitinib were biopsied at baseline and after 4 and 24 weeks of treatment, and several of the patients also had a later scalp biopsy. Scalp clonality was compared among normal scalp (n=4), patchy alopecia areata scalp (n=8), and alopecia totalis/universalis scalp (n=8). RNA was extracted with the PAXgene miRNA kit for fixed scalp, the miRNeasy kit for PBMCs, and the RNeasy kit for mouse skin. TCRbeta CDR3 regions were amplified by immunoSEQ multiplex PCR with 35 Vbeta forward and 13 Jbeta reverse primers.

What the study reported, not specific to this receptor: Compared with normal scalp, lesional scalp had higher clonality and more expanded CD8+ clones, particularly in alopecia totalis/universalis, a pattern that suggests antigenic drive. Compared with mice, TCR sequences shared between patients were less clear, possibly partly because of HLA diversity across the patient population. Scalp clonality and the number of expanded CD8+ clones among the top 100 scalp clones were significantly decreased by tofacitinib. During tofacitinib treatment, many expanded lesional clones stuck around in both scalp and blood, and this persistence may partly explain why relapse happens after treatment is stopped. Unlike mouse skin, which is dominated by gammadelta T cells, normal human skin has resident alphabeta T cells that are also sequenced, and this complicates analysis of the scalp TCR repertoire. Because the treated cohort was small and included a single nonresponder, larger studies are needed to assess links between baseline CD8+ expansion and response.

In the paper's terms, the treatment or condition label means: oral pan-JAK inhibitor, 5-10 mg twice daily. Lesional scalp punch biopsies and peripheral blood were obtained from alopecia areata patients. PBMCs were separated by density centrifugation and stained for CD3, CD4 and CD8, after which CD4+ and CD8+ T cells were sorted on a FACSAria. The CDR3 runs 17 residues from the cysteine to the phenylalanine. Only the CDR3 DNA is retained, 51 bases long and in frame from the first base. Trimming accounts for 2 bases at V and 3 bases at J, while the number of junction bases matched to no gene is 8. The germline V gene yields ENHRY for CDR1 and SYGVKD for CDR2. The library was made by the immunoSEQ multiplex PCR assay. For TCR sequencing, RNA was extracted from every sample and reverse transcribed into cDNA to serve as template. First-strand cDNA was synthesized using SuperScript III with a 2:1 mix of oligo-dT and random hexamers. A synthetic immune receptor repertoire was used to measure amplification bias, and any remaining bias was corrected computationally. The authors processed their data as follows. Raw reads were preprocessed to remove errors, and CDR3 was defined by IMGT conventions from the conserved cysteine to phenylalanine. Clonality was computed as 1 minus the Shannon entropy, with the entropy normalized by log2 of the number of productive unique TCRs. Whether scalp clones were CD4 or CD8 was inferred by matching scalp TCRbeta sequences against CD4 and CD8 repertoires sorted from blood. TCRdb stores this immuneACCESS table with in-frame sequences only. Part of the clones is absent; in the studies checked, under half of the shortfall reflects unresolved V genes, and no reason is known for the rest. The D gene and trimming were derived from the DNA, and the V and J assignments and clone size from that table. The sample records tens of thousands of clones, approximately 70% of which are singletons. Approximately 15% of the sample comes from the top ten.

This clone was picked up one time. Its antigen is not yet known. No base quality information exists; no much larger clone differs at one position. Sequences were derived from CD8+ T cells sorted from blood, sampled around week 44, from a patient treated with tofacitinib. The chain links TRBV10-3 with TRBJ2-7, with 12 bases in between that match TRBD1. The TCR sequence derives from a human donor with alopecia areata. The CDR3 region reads CAISEEGQGARSYEQYF. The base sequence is TGTGCCATCAGTGAGGAGGGACAGGGGGCCAGGAGCTACGAGCAGTACTTC.